Detailed here is one T cell receptor (beta chain). Its antigen is unknown. This specimen comes from a study of response to subunit inactivated influenza vaccine. Overall study results and limits: Only a handful of new T cells, the authors suggested, are recruited with each seasonal influenza vaccination.

Each CDR3 protein is one row after TCRdb ran MiXCR on the RT-PCR reads. The sample lists roughly 570,000 distinct CDR3 sequences, roughly 13% occurring once. V was pared by 6 bases and J by 10 bases, with 12 bases of the junction left unmatched. CDR1 and CDR2 from the germline V gene are SGHRS and YFSETQ. The CDR3 has 15 residues. This sequence originates from a man aged 45-65 years who received an inactivated influenza vaccine. The chain couples TRBV5-1 to TRBJ2-4, with 11 bases matching TRBD1. Source: PBMCs from blood, taken more than 35 days after vaccination. Written as DNA, the CDR3 is TGCGCCAGCACCCGGTCAGGGACAGGGGGAGATATTCAGTACTTC. Its protein product is CASTRSGTGGDIQYF. The whole variable domain, filled in from reference TRBV5-1 and TRBJ2-4, reads KAGVTQTPRYLIKTRGQQVTLSCSPISGHRSVSWYQQTPGQGLQFLFEYFSETQRNKGNFPGRFSGRQFSNSRSEMNVSTLELGDSALYLCASTRSGTGGDIQYFGAGTRLSVL.